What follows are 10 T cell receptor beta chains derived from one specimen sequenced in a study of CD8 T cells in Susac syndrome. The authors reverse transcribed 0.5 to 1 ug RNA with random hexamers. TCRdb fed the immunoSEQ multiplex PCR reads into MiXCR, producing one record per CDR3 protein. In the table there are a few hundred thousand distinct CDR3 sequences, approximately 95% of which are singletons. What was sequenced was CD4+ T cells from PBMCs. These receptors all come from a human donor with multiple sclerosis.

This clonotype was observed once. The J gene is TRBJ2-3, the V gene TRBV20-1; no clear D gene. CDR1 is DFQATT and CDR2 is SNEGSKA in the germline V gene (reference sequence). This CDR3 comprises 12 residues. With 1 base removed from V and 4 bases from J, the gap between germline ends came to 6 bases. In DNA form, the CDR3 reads TGCAGTGCTAGAGTGGGTCCAGATACGCAGTATTTT. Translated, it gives CSARVGPDTQYF.

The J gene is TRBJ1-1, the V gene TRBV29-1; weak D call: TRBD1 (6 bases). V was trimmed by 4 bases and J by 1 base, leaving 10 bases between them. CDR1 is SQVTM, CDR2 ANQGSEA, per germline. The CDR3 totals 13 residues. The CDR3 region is CSVVGGGNTEAFF. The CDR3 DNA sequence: TGCAGCGTTGTGGGGGGCGGGAACACTGAAGCTTTCTTT. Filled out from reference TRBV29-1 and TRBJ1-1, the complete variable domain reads SAVISQKPSRDICQRGTSLTIQCQVDSQVTMMFWYRQQPGQSLTLIATANQGSEATYESGFVIDKFPISRPNLTFSTLTVSNMSPEDSSIYLCSVVGGGNTEAFFGQGTRLTVV.

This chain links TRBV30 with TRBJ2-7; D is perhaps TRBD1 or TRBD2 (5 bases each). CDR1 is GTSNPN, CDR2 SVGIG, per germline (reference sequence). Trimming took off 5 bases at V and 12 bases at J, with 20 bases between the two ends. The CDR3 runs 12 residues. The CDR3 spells CAWPTRGGQTYF. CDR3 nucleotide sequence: TGTGCCTGGCCCACCCGGGGCGGCCAAACGTACTTC.

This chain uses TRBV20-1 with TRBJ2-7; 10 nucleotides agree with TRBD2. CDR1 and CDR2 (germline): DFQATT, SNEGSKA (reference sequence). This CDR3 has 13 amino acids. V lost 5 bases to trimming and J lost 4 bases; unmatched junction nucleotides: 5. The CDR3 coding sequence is TGCAGTGCTCATAGCGGGAGGCTTTACGAGCAGTACTTC. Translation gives CSAHSGRLYEQYF.

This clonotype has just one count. CDR3: CASSPFKDIYNEQFF. DNA of the CDR3: TGTGCCAGCTCACCATTTAAGGACATATACAATGAGCAGTTCTTC. This rearrangement joins TRBV18 to TRBJ2-1; D is possibly TRBD1 (5 bases). Trimming pared 2 bases from V and 4 bases from J, leaving 12 bases between. Germline CDR1 KGHSH, CDR2 LQKENI. The CDR3 totals 15 residues.

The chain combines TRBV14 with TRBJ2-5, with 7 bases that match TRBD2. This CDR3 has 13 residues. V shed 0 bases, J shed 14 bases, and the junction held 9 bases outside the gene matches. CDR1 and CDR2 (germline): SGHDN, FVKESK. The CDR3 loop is CASSQDVGGSRYF. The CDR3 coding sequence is TGTGCCAGCAGCCAAGATGTTGGCGGGAGCAGATACTTC.

The CDR3 coding sequence is TGTGCCAGCAGCCGCACGAGCTATGAGCAGTTCTTC. It codes for CASSRTSYEQFF. The chain combines TRBV3-1 with TRBJ2-1; D not resolved. Germline CDR1 and CDR2: LGHDT and YNNKEL (reference sequence). The V gene lost 4 bases and the J gene lost 8 bases, with 9 bases spanning the gap. The CDR3 has 12 residues.

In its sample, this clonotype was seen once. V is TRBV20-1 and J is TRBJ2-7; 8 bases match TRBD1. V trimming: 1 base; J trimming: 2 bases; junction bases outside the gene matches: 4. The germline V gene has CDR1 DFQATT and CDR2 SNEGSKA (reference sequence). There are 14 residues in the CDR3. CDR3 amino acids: CSARVGQGAYEQYF. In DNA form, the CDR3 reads TGCAGTGCTAGAGTAGGACAGGGTGCCTACGAGCAGTACTTC.

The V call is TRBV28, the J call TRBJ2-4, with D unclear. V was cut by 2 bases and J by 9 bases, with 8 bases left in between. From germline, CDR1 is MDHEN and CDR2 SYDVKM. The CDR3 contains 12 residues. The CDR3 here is CASSLDQGIQYF. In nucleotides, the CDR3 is TGTGCCAGCAGTTTAGATCAAGGCATTCAGTACTTC.

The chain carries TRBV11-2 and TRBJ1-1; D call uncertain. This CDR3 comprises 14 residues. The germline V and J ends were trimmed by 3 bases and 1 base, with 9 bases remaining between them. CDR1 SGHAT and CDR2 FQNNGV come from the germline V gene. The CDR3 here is CASSFVAANTEAFF. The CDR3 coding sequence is TGTGCCAGCAGCTTTGTAGCAGCGAACACTGAAGCTTTCTTT. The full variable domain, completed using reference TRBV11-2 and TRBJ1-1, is EAGVAQSPRYKIIEKRQSVAFWCNPISGHATLYWYQQILGQGPKLLIQFQNNGVVDDSQLPKDRFSAERLKGVDSTLKIQPAKLEDSAVYLCASSFVAANTEAFFGQGTRLTVV.